This T cell receptor (beta chain) was sequenced in a study of beta chain features in type 1 diabetes. Germline CDR1 reads MDHEN; CDR2 reads SYDVKM. The CDR3 has 13 amino acids. V lost 2 bases, J lost 2 bases, and 7 bases lay in between. Whole-study findings and limits: TCRB CDR3s from Type 1 diabetes patients were moderately but significantly shorter in all four CD4+ subsets. Type 1 diabetes patients had VDJ junctions that carried fewer insertions and more deletions. A potential PCR bias toward shorter templates would be equal in patient and control samples. In comparison with healthy donors, patients had naive, central memory and Treg TCRB repertoires that appeared more similar.

Worth noting for this clone: Its target is unknown. This sample also contains other DNA sequences that code for the same CDR3.

Each of the CD4+ naive, central memory, regulatory and stem cell-like memory populations was sorted via CD45RO/CCR7/CD25/CD127/CD95/CD27. The whole isolated RNA underwent reverse transcription, so sequencing captured expressed TCRB transcripts. Some clones are missing from TCRdb's copy, which holds only in-frame ones; the method was immunoSEQ multiplex PCR. The profile covers roughly 250,000 clones, with roughly 22% appearing a single time and 0.028% taken by the ten largest. V gene TRBV28 combines with J gene TRBJ2-7; D unresolved. The sequence was collected from a woman aged 40 to 50 with type 1 diabetes. Sequencing was done on a sample of naive CD4+ T cells from blood. CDR3 region: CASSLRQPYEQYF. CDR3 DNA sequence: TGTGCCAGCAGTTTACGACAACCCTACGAGCAGTACTTC.